This is a list of T cell receptor beta chains from one sample in a study of human T cells and chemical hapten exposure. TCRdb re-derived calls from the RACE reads in MiXCR, one entry per CDR3 protein. The sample records fewer than 200,000 distinct CDR3 sequences, 25% to 30% being singletons. The sample was whole blood, taken in connection with sensitization to the hapten diphenylcyclopropenone (DPC). The source of these receptors is a woman aged 18-35 years with alopecia areata. Some clones in this sample may be carry-over from other donors' samples. Each CDR3 is given with its conserved first and last residue. D genes are given only for firm matches. The size entry is marked missing in some rows and otherwise reads once, few, many or a size class.

.,TRBV4-1,18,TRBJ2-5,.,TGCGCCAGCAGCCAAGAGTTCGGGAGCTCTGGGCGAAAGGAGACCCAGTACTTC,CASSQEFGSSGRKETQYF
.,TRBV3-1,15,TRBJ2-7,.,TGTGCCAGCAGCCAAACCCGGGACGGATATTACGAGCAGTACTTC,CASSQTRDGYYEQYF
.,TRBV6-2/TRBV6-3,15,TRBJ2-1,.,TGTGCCAGCAGTTCGTCAGGGGGGTCCTACAATGAGCAGTTCTTC,CASSSSGGSYNEQFF
TRBD2,TRBV20-1,17,TRBJ2-1,.,TGCAGTGCTGTGGGGGGGAGGGGTAGCGGGGAGTACAATGAGCAGTTCTTC,CSAVGGRGSGEYNEQFF
TRBD2,TRBV2,13,TRBJ2-3,few,TGTGCTGGGTCGGGGGGAAGCACAGATACGCAGTATTTT,CAGSGGSTDTQYF
.,TRBV7-9,11,TRBJ1-2,.,TGTGCCAGCAGCCCCGACGGACGCTACACCTTC,CASSPDGRYTF
.,TRBV7-9,16,TRBJ1-6,.,TGTGCCAGCAGCTTCCCATTGGGGACGGTTAATTCACCCCTCCACTTT,CASSFPLGTVNSPLHF
.,TRBV10-2,12,TRBJ2-1,few,TGCGCCAGCAGGGATTTGTACAATGAGCAGTTCTTC,CASRDLYNEQFF
TRBD2,TRBV12-5,18,TRBJ2-1,.,TGTGCTAGTGGTGAGGGACTAGCGGGGGGCCTACCCTACAATGAGCAGTTCTTC,CASGEGLAGGLPYNEQFF
.,TRBV28,14,TRBJ1-4,few,TGTGCCAGCAGTTTGGGAGGGGGAGCCGGAAAACTGTTTTTT,CASSLGGGAGKLFF
.,TRBV29-1,11,TRBJ1-1,many,TGCAGCGTTGCCAGGGGTCCTGAAGCTTTCTTT,CSVARGPEAFF